These 6 T cell receptor beta chains came from one sample sequenced in a study of cytomegalovirus exposure and HLA in healthy donors. PCR employed 60 Vbeta and 13 Jbeta primers. This table comes from immunoSEQ multiplex PCR, and its TCRdb copy is limited to in-frame clones, with some not included. Of around 210,000 clones listed, around 80% are singletons. The sample taken for sequencing was PBMCs. The receptors derive from a boy between 10 and 17 years old in good health and CMV-seronegative.

The chain is built from TRBV10-1 and TRBJ2-5; D is perhaps TRBD2 (6 bases). V lost 6 bases to trimming and J lost 2 bases, with 16 bases between them. The germline V gene encodes CDR1 WNHNN and CDR2 SYGVQD (reference sequence). The length of the CDR3 is 15 residues. The CDR3 DNA follows: TGCGCCAGCAGCGAAACCGGGACTCCACAAGAGACCCAGTACTTC. Its translation is CASSETGTPQETQYF.

This clone was detected only a few times. This chain uses TRBV5-4 with TRBJ1-4, with TRBD1 matching 7 bases. Germline loops: CDR1 SGHNT, CDR2 YYREEE (reference sequence). Unmatched junction bases numbered 5, after V lost 7 bases and J lost 5 bases. The CDR3 runs 13 residues. CDR3 region: CASRKQGNEKLFF. CDR3 sequence (DNA): TGTGCCAGCCGGAAACAGGGGAATGAAAAACTGTTTTTT. The variable domain in full, with the rest retrieved from reference TRBV5-4 and TRBJ1-4, is ETGVTQSPTHLIKTRGQQVTLRCSSQSGHNTVSWYQQALGQGPQFIFQYYREEENGRGNFPPRFSGLQFPNYSSELNVNALELDDSALYLCASRKQGNEKLFFGSGTQLSVL.

V and J are TRBV11-3 and TRBJ1-2, with 8 nucleotides matching TRBD1. The CDR3 contains 13 residues. The V gene end was trimmed by 5 bases and the J gene end by 8 bases; junction bases not matched to a gene: 7. The germline CDR1 and CDR2 sequences are SGHNT and YENEEA. Written as DNA, the CDR3 is TGTGCCAGCAGCCCCGGGACAGGCGAAGGCTACACCTTC. Translation: CASSPGTGEGYTF.

The V and J genes are TRBV19 and TRBJ2-3; 10 positions agree with TRBD1. The CDR3 totals 17 residues. The junction had 8 bases not matched to a gene; V was cut back by 5 bases and J by 0 bases. Germline V lookup: CDR1 LNHDA, CDR2 SQIVND (reference sequence). This CDR3 reads CASSSYRDRGSTDTQYF. DNA of the CDR3: TGTGCCAGTAGTTCCTACCGGGACAGGGGCAGCACAGATACGCAGTATTTT.

The chain is built from TRBV11-2 and TRBJ2-1; TRBD2 agrees at 11 bases. This CDR3 spans 16 amino acids. Trimming took 4 bases from V and 8 from J; bases not matched to a gene: 10. The germline V gene encodes CDR1 SGHAT and CDR2 FQNNGV. This CDR3 is CASSSPLAGVRDEQFF. The CDR3 nucleotides read TGTGCCAGCAGCTCGCCACTAGCGGGAGTCAGGGATGAGCAGTTCTTC.

The chain is built from TRBV19 and TRBJ2-1, with 9 bases identical to TRBD2. This CDR3 has 16 residues. Germline assignment: CDR1 LNHDA and CDR2 SQIVND (reference sequence). With V trimmed by 5 bases and J by 2 bases, 7 bases remained unmatched. The CDR3 loop reads CASSSRTSAAYNEQFF. CDR3 bases: TGTGCCAGTAGTTCCCGGACTAGCGCCGCCTACAATGAGCAGTTCTTC.